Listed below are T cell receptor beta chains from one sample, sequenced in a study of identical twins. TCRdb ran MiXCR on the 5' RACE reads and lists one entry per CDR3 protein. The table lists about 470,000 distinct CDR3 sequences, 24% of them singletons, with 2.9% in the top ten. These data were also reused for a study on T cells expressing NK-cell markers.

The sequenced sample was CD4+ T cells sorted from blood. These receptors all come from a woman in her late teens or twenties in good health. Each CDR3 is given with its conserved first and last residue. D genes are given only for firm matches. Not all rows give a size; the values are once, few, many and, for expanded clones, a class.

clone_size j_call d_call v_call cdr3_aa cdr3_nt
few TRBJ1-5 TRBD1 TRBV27 CASSLAGGRNQPQHF TGTGCCAGCAGTTTAGCAGGGGGGAGGAATCAGCCCCAGCATTTT
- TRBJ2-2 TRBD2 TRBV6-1 CASSQPLTRTSGFGELFF TGTGCCAGCAGTCAACCCCTCACCAGGACTAGCGGTTTCGGGGAGCTGTTTTTT
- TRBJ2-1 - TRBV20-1 CSAPLRDLRDEQFF TGCAGTGCTCCTTTAAGAGATCTAAGGGATGAGCAGTTCTTC
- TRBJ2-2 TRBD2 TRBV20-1 CSARDALAGRTGELFF TGCAGTGCTAGAGATGCGCTAGCGGGAAGGACCGGGGAGCTGTTTTTT
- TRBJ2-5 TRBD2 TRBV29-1 CSAGGTLIQETQYF TGCAGCGCCGGGGGGACTCTTATACAAGAGACCCAGTACTTC
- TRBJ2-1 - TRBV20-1 CSARNLAGDYNEQFF TGCAGTGCTAGAAACCTGGCAGGGGACTACAATGAGCAGTTCTTC
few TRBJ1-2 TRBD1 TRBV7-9 CASSPGQEGYGYTF TGTGCCAGCAGCCCAGGACAGGAAGGCTATGGCTACACCTTC
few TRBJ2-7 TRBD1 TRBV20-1 CSSHDPGTDHYEQYF TGCAGCTCCCATGACCCCGGGACAGATCATTACGAGCAGTACTTC
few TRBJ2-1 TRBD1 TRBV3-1 CASSRGPGEQFF TGTGCCAGCAGTAGGGGGCCGGGGGAGCAGTTCTTC
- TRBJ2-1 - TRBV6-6 CASKMARDNEQFF TGTGCCAGCAAGATGGCTAGGGACAATGAGCAGTTCTTC